This section outlines one T cell receptor beta chain sequence together with its context. The antigen it binds to is not known. Nothing much larger sits one base from this clone, and base qualities are not available. This entry is derived from a study of spatial heterogeneity in lung cancer (dated by TCRdb to the late 2010s). The study in broad terms: Beta-chain transcripts were consistently detected in greater numbers than alpha-chain transcripts, which likely reflects a higher abundance of beta-chain transcripts. In the raw uncorrected reads, each unique combination of TCR and UMI appeared on average more than ten times. In non-small cell lung cancer, the study quantitatively compared TCR alpha and beta repertoires across several tumor regions, matched nontumor lung, and blood. At surgery, hundreds of tumor regions, around 64 matched nontumor lung samples and about 56 PBMC samples were TCR-sequenced for both alpha and beta chains. Nonsynonymous mutation counts, determined by whole-exome sequencing of tumor tissue, were related to features of the TCR repertoire. On the study overall, not on this receptor specifically: Ubiquitous expanded tumor TCRs were detected in blood more often at tumor resection than at routine follow-up. Additional single-cell paired TCR alpha and beta sequencing was considered necessary to confirm, at a functional level, the hypothesis that regional TCRs recognize regional mutations.

Per the publication, the time point label means: sample taken at primary tumor resection. Samples were obtained from fewer than 80 patients with early-stage, untreated non-small cell lung cancer from the lung TRACERx cohort. For TCR sequencing, whole RNA was extracted from tumor and nontumor lung tissue, or from cryopreserved PBMC samples, and no cell sorting was done. Only patients with enough RNA available from two or more tumor regions were chosen for TCR sequencing. Library prep was done by 5' RACE. The run used a NextSeq 500. In the TCR library protocol, a unique molecular identifier was attached to each TCR cDNA molecule so that PCR and sequencing errors could be corrected. The authors processed their data as follows. TCR identification, UMI-based error correction and CDR3 extraction were performed with Decombinator tools. TCRs above a frequency of 2 per 1,000, corresponding to the top 1% of the tumor frequency distribution, were defined as expanded. Renyi diversity was computed with the R vegan package after each repertoire had been subsampled 100 times to 5,000 TCRs. CDR3 similarity networks were built from amino acid triplet string-kernel similarity, with CDR3s being connected when pairwise similarity was above 0.82. TCRdb reran the public reads through fastp at Q25 and MiXCR, keeping productive beta chains. Rows with one shared CDR3 protein collapse into an entry with the most common genes and DNA. Here the V and J calls rest on TCRdb's processing, not on the authors' analysis. The sample table contains about 78,000 distinct CDR3 sequences; only one count was recorded for about 8.5% of them. The ten largest clones capture under 8% of the sample.

The junction shows trimming of 6 bases on V and 8 bases on J, plus 13 bases between the germline ends. The CDR3 measures 13 amino acids from cysteine to phenylalanine. Here the CDR3 DNA is all that survives: 39 bases in frame from base 1. According to the germline V gene, CDR1 reads KGHDR and CDR2 reads SFDVKD. Recombination linked TRBV24-1 to TRBJ2-1, with TRBD2 as a weak D call on 6 bases. The material sequenced was PBMCs, taken at surgery. The sequence came from a male donor with early-stage non-small cell lung cancer. The bases read TGTGCCACCAGTAGGCCGGGAGCGTATGAGCAGTTCTTC. Its protein product is CATSRPGAYEQFF.